This TCR beta chain was recovered during a study of T cells in Graves' hyperthyroidism and ophthalmopathy. What was amplified from RNA transcripts were TCR beta CDR3 regions. The HTBI primer set drove a first-round RT-PCR of the TCR CDR3. TCRdb reprocessed the multiplex PCR reads via MiXCR and lists one record per CDR3 protein. The repertoire includes 550,000 to 800,000 distinct CDR3 sequences, roughly 15% of them detected once, and under 8.5% sits in the top ten. When ophthalmopathy did not progress within 18 months, Graves' hyperthyroidism was considered stable. Each diagnosis drew on symptoms, thyroxine, TRAb, thyroid ultrasound and orbital computed tomography findings. This clonotype was picked up many times. No antigen is known for it. Regarding the study as a whole: In simple terms, a model built on 13 V-J features told ophthalmopathy apart from stable hyperthyroidism.

J gave up 5 bases and V 5 bases, and 8 bases lay outside the gene matches. The CDR3 loop spans 14 amino acids. Sequencing was carried out using blood. This receptor was obtained from a man between 18 and 29 years old with Graves' hyperthyroidism. The rearrangement joins TRBV12-3 or TRBV12-4 to TRBJ2-5; 7 nucleotides line up with TRBD1. In nucleotides, the CDR3 is TGTGCCAGCAGTCCGAACAGGGGACGGGAGACCCAGTACTTC. Translation: CASSPNRGRETQYF.